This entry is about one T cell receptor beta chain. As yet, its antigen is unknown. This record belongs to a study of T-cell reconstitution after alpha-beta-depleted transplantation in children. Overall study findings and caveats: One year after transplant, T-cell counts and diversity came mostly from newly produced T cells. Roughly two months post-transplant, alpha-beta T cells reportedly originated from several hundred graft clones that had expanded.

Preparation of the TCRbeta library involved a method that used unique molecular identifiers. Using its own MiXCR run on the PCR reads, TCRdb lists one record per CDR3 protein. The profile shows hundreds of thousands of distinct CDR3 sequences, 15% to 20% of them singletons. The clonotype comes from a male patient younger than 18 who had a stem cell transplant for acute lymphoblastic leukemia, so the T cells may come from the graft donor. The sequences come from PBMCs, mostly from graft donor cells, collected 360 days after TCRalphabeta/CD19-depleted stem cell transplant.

The CDR3 here is CASRDRTPILNEQFF. CDR3 coding DNA: TGTGCCAGCAGGGACCGGACTCCCATACTCAATGAGCAGTTCTTC. The chain has TRBV28 and TRBJ2-1; TRBD2 is a possible D gene (5 bases). The CDR3 is made up of 15 amino acids. V was pared by 6 bases and J by 6 bases, with 18 bases between. Germline V gene lookup returns CDR1 MDHEN and CDR2 SYDVKM.